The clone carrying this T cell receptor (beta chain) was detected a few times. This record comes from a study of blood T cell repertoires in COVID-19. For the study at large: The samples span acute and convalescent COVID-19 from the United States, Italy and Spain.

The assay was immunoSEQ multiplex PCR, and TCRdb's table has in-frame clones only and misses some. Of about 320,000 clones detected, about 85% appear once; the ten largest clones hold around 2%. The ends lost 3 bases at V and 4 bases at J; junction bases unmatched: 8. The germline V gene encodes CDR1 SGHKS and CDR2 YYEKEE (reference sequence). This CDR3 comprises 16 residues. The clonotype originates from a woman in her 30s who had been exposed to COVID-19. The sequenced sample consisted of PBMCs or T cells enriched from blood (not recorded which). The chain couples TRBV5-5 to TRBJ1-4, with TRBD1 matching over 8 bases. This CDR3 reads CASSSGTGALNEKLFF. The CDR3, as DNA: TGTGCCAGCAGCTCCGGGACAGGCGCCCTTAATGAAAAACTGTTTTTT. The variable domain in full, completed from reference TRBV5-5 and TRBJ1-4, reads DAGVTQSPTHLIKTRGQQVTLRCSPISGHKSVSWYQQVLGQGPQFIFQYYEKEERGRGNFPDRFSARQFPNYSSELNVNALLLGDSALYLCASSSGTGALNEKLFFGSGTQLSVL.